This T cell receptor (beta chain) was recorded in a study of T cell changes during pregnancy in multiple sclerosis. TCRdb's copy holds only in-frame clones and misses some; the assay was immunoSEQ multiplex PCR. The table records 85,000 to 110,000 clones, roughly nine tenths of them present only once. V lost 1 base, J lost 2 bases, and 5 bases lay in between. This CDR3 comprises 13 residues. CDR1 SGHTA and CDR2 FQGNSA come from the germline V gene. This sequence was found in a female donor with multiple sclerosis, enrolled in a pregnancy study. The sample in question was peripheral blood, obtained after pregnancy. The chain is built from TRBV7-2 and TRBJ1-2, with D uncertain. The CDR3 region is CASSLVINYGYTF. CDR3 bases: TGTGCCAGCAGCTTAGTTATAAACTATGGCTACACCTTC.